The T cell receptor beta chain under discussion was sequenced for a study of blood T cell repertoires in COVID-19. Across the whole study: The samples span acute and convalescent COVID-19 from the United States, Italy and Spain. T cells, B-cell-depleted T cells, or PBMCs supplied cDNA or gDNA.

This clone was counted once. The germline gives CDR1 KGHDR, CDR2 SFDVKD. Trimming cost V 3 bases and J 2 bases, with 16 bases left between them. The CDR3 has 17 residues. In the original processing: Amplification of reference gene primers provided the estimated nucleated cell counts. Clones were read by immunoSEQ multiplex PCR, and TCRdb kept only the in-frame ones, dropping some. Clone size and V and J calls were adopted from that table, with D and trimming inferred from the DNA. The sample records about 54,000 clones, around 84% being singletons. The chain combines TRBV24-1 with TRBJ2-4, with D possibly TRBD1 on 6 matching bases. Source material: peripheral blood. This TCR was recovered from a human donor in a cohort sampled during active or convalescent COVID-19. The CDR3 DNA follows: TGTGCCACCAGTGATCCTTGGACAGTCTCCCCCAAAAACATTCAGTACTTC. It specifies CATSDPWTVSPKNIQYF.